These 18 T cell receptor beta chains were all obtained from the same sample, sequenced in a study of OX40 agonist ivuxolimab in advanced cancers. TCRdb's table, derived via immunoSEQ multiplex PCR, lists solely in-frame clones and lacks some. This sample has 60,000 to 70,000 clones, with roughly 88% found just once. The starting material was CD4+ or CD8+ T cells sorted from blood, obtained in a trial of the OX40 agonist ivuxolimab. The receptors stem from an adult with an advanced solid tumor such as melanoma, head and neck, liver or kidney cancer.

The rearrangement joins TRBV18 to TRBJ1-1; D perhaps matches TRBD1 (6 bases). This CDR3 contains 18 residues. The ends were cut back, 2 bases at V and 5 bases at J, with 24 bases in the middle. Germline V gene data show CDR1 as KGHSH and CDR2 as LQKENI. CDR3 nucleotides: TGTGCCAGCTCACCAAGTCAACAGGGTATGCTCCTGGGAACTGAAGCTTTCTTT. This sequence encodes CASSPSQQGMLLGTEAFF. Supplemented by reference TRBV18 and TRBJ1-1, the full variable domain reads NAGVMQNPRHLVRRRGQEARLRCSPMKGHSHVYWYRQLPEEGLKFMVYLQKENIIDESGMPKERFSAEFPKEGPSILRIQQVVRGDSAAYFCASSPSQQGMLLGTEAFFGQGTRLTVV.

The chain recombines TRBV4-3 with TRBJ2-4, with 7 positions matching TRBD1. Germline V gives CDR1 LGHNA, CDR2 YSLEER. The CDR3 has 16 amino acids. The V and J ends lost 4 bases and 7 bases, in that order; junction bases with no gene match: 13. CDR3: CASSLERATGLNIQYF. CDR3 DNA: TGCGCCAGCAGCCTAGAACGTGCGACAGGGCTTAACATTCAGTACTTC.

There are a few counts of this clone. The chain has TRBV7-2 and TRBJ1-2; D is uncertain. The ends were cut back, 4 bases at V and 2 bases at J, with 14 bases in the middle. The germline V gene has CDR1 SGHTA and CDR2 FQGNSA. CDR3 length: 15 residues. In DNA, the CDR3 is TGTGCCAGCAGCTGGGCCCAACCTAGGAACTATGGCTACACCTTC. Translated: CASSWAQPRNYGYTF.

The chain uses TRBV5-1 and TRBJ2-6, with TRBD2 as a possible D gene (7 bases). Germline V lookup: CDR1 SGHRS, CDR2 YFSETQ. V was cut by 1 base and J by 0 bases, with 11 bases left in between. The CDR3 length is 17 residues. The CDR3 sequence is CASSLRGAGSGANVLTF. For the CDR3, the DNA is TGCGCCAGCAGCTTGCGGGGGGCTGGCTCTGGGGCCAACGTCCTGACTTTC.

V is TRBV5-6 and J is TRBJ1-6; D is unclear. Trimming left V 4 bases short and J 8 bases short, with 7 bases between. The V gene's germline CDR1 is SGHDT and CDR2 YYEEEE. The CDR3 runs 12 residues. In DNA, the CDR3 is TGTGCCAGCAGCACCCAAGATTCACCCCTCCACTTT. Its translation: CASSTQDSPLHF.

This clone was counted once. This rearrangement joins TRBV29-1 to TRBJ1-2, with D maybe TRBD1 (5 bases). V gave up 5 bases and J gave up 3 bases, with 16 bases separating them. Germline CDR1 reads SQVTM; CDR2 reads ANQGSEA. This CDR3 comprises 14 residues. The CDR3, as DNA: TGCAGCGTTTTAGGTTGGGGGATCGACTATGGCTACACCTTC. Its protein product is CSVLGWGIDYGYTF.

The chain has TRBV7-2 and TRBJ2-1; 10 bases line up with TRBD2. The CDR3 sequence is 16 residues long. CDR1 is SGHTA and CDR2 is FQGNSA in the germline V gene. V lost 2 bases, J lost 4 bases, and 5 bases stayed unmatched. CDR3 sequence: CASSLNGLAEYNEQFF. DNA for the CDR3: TGTGCCAGCAGCTTAAACGGACTAGCGGAATACAATGAGCAGTTCTTC. Variable domain in full (rest from reference TRBV7-2 and TRBJ2-1): GAGVSQSPSNKVTEKGKDVELRCDPISGHTALYWYRQSLGQGLEFLIYFQGNSAPDKSGLPSDRFSAERTGGSVSTLTIQRTQQEDSAVYLCASSLNGLAEYNEQFFGPGTRLTVL.

The rearrangement uses TRBV5-1 and TRBJ1-1; no clear D. Trimming stripped 2 bases from V and 0 bases from J, with 5 bases between. Germline CDR1 is SGHRS and CDR2 is YFSETQ. The CDR3 has 13 amino acids. The CDR3 is CASSLEMNTEAFF. The CDR3 bases are TGCGCCAGCAGCTTAGAAATGAACACTGAAGCTTTCTTT.

The chain has TRBV6-4 and TRBJ1-5; 7 bases agree with TRBD1. Per the germline V gene, CDR1 is MRHNA and CDR2 is SNTAGT. V dropped 0 bases and J dropped 3; count of bases not matched to a gene: 8. This CDR3 region has 17 residues. CDR3 loop: CASSDSGWDRPNQPQHF. CDR3 in DNA: TGTGCCAGCAGTGACTCGGGATGGGACAGACCCAATCAGCCCCAGCATTTT.

The chain joins TRBV18 to TRBJ2-2; no clear D gene. Germline V CDR1 and CDR2: KGHSH, LQKENI. CDR3 length: 16 amino acids. Trimming took 5 bases from V and 2 from J, leaving 15 bases between them. The CDR3 spells CASSSTGRPNTGELFF. The CDR3 nucleotides are TGTGCCAGCTCATCCACGGGTAGGCCTAACACCGGGGAGCTGTTTTTT.

V usage is TRBV14 and J usage is TRBJ2-2; no definite D call. This CDR3 has 14 residues. In germline, CDR1 is SGHDN, CDR2 FVKESK. Trimming cost V 1 base and J 5 bases, with 8 bases left between them. The CDR3: CASSQVPGTGELFF. CDR3 sequence (DNA): TGTGCCAGCAGCCAAGTACCGGGTACCGGGGAGCTGTTTTTT.

J is TRBJ2-6 and V is TRBV4-1, with D possibly being TRBD1 or TRBD2 (5 bases each). The V end was cut by 1 base, the J end by 0 bases, with 13 bases between. The CDR3 runs 18 residues. Per germline, CDR1 MGHRA and CDR2 YSYEKL. DNA for the CDR3: TGCGCCAGCAGCCAAGTATGGGCAGGGACCTCTGGGGCCAACGTCCTGACTTTC. This gives the protein CASSQVWAGTSGANVLTF.

V gene TRBV5-5 combines with J gene TRBJ2-2; unclear D gene. The CDR3 totals 13 residues. The germline V gene encodes CDR1 SGHKS and CDR2 YYEKEE (reference sequence). Deletions cut 3 bases from V and 4 bases from J, with 7 bases between. The CDR3 protein is CASSWSITGELFF. CDR3 DNA: TGTGCCAGCAGCTGGTCCATCACCGGGGAGCTGTTTTTT. The full variable domain, rest sourced from reference TRBV5-5 and TRBJ2-2, is DAGVTQSPTHLIKTRGQQVTLRCSPISGHKSVSWYQQVLGQGPQFIFQYYEKEERGRGNFPDRFSARQFPNYSSELNVNALLLGDSALYLCASSWSITGELFFGEGSRLTVL.

This chain links TRBV2 with TRBJ2-5; no reliable D call. V lost 4 bases to trimming and J lost 1 base, with 10 bases between them. Germline values: CDR1 SNHLY, CDR2 FYNNEI. The CDR3 covers 14 residues. The CDR3, as DNA: TGTGCCAGCAGTGCCAGTCGGAGCCAAGAGACCCAGTACTTC. It is translated as CASSASRSQETQYF. The full variable domain, in which reference TRBV2 and TRBJ2-5 provide the parts outside the CDR3, is EPEVTQTPSHQVTQMGQEVILRCVPISNHLYFYWYRQILGQKVEFLVSFYNNEISEKSEIFDDQFSVERPDGSNFTLKIRSTKLEDSAMYFCASSASRSQETQYFGPGTRLLVL.

The rearrangement joins TRBV4-1 to TRBJ2-5; perhaps TRBD1 as D (6 bases). Between the trimmed V and J ends, which lost 6 bases and 5 bases, there was a span of 13 bases. CDR3 length: 13 residues. Per germline, CDR1 MGHRA and CDR2 YSYEKL. This chain's CDR3 is CASRETGRETQYF. Here the CDR3 DNA reads TGCGCCAGCAGAGAGACAGGTCGGGAGACCCAGTACTTC.

The table lists this clone with a few counts. This sequence joins TRBV5-8 and TRBJ2-2; TRBD2 matches 8 bases. The V gene end was trimmed by 5 bases and the J gene end by 5 bases; junction bases not matched to a gene: 14. Germline V CDR1 and CDR2: SGHTS, YDEGEE. This CDR3 has 17 residues. DNA of the CDR3: TGTGCCAGCAGTGAGAGCAGCGGGAGTCAATGGACCGGGGAGCTGTTTTTT. It yields the protein CASSESSGSQWTGELFF. Supplemented by reference TRBV5-8 and TRBJ2-2, the full variable domain reads EAGVTQSPTHLIKTRGQQATLRCSPISGHTSVYWYQQALGLGLQFLLWYDEGEERNRGNFPPRFSGRQFPNYSSELNVNALELEDSALYLCASSESSGSQWTGELFFGEGSRLTVL.

This clone showed up just once. The chain employs TRBV28 and TRBJ2-5; possibly TRBD1 or TRBD2 for D (6 bases each). The J call is in doubt because the DNA end fits TRBJ2-7 better. This CDR3 is 15 amino acids long. Germline-derived CDR1 and CDR2 are MDHEN and SYDVKM. This chain's CDR3 is CASSSPGAGAYEQYF. DNA of the CDR3: TGTGCCAGCAGTTCGCCGGGGGCAGGGGCCTACGAGCAGTACTTC.

The chain carries TRBV11-2 and TRBJ2-7; 9 bases align to TRBD1. This CDR3 has 14 amino acids. CDR1 SGHAT and CDR2 FQNNGV come from the germline V gene. J was trimmed by 6 bases and V by 4 bases; bases with no gene match: 7. The CDR3 coding sequence is TGTGCCAGCAGCTGGGGGACAGGGTCGGGCGAGCAGTACTTC. Translated, it gives CASSWGTGSGEQYF.